A single sample is the source of the 6 T cell receptor beta chains below, sequenced in a study of blood T cell repertoires in COVID-19. Sequencing used immunoSEQ multiplex PCR; TCRdb keeps in-frame clones, though not all of them. The sample lists fewer than 200,000 clones, approximately 88% occurring once. Source material: peripheral blood. The receptor source for this set is a woman aged 45-65 years with acute or convalescent COVID-19.

This clone showed up just once. This rearrangement joins TRBV29-1 to TRBJ2-3, with D possibly TRBD2 on 5 matching bases. The CDR3 extends over 13 amino acids. Trimming removed 4 bases at V and 2 bases at J, with 10 bases between. Germline lookup yields CDR1 SQVTM and CDR2 ANQGSEA. The CDR3, as DNA: TGCAGCGTTGTTCGGGGAAACACAGATACGCAGTATTTT. Protein: CSVVRGNTDTQYF.

CDR3 protein: CASSVVGSTEAFF. The CDR3 DNA is TGTGCCAGCAGCGTAGTGGGGAGCACTGAAGCTTTCTTT. This chain links TRBV9 with TRBJ1-1; no definite D call. With 0 bases removed from V and 4 bases from J, the gap between germline ends came to 7 bases. CDR1 and CDR2 (germline): SGDLS, YYNGEE. This CDR3 has 13 amino acids.

This sequence joins TRBV4-1 and TRBJ1-1; possibly TRBD1 for D (5 bases). Looked up from germline, CDR1 is MGHRA and CDR2 is YSYEKL. This CDR3 spans 14 amino acids. Trimming pared 4 bases from V and 5 bases from J, leaving 14 bases between. CDR3 sequence (DNA): TGCGCCAGCAGCCTCATGTCTCGGGGGACTGAAGCTTTCTTT. Translated: CASSLMSRGTEAFF.

The chain recombines TRBV27 with TRBJ2-1, with TRBD2 as a possible D gene (6 bases). This CDR3 spans 17 amino acids. Germline CDR1 MNHEY, CDR2 SMNVEV (reference sequence). V lost 7 bases to trimming and J lost 4 bases, with 23 bases between them. The chain's CDR3 is CASTLGTPLPAYNEQFF. The CDR3 DNA follows: TGTGCCAGCACCCTCGGGACTCCGCTGCCCGCGTACAATGAGCAGTTCTTC.

The CDR3 DNA sequence: TGCAGCGTTTCAAAGGACACGAACACTGAAGCTTTCTTT. Translating it yields CSVSKDTNTEAFF. The chain has TRBV29-1 and TRBJ1-1, with TRBD1 as a possible D gene (5 bases). The CDR3 is 13 amino acids. The V gene lost 5 bases and the J gene lost 1 base, with 11 bases spanning the gap. The germline V gene has CDR1 SQVTM and CDR2 ANQGSEA.

The rearrangement uses TRBV6-5 and TRBJ2-2, with no clear D. Deletions cut 7 bases from V and 2 bases from J, with 8 bases between. Per the germline V gene, CDR1 is MNHEY and CDR2 is SVGAGI. The CDR3 runs 13 residues. DNA for the CDR3: TGTGCCAGCACCTCAACAAACACCGGGGAGCTGTTTTTT. It codes for CASTSTNTGELFF.